A single sample gave rise to the 28 T cell receptor beta chains below, sequenced in a study of response to subunit inactivated influenza vaccine. TCRdb independently ran MiXCR on the RT-PCR reads; one entry per CDR3 protein. The sample carries about 480,000 distinct CDR3 sequences, 25% recorded once. This specimen consisted of CD4+ T cells sorted from PBMCs, obtained more than 4 days after vaccination. These receptors were collected from a man aged 50-60 years who received an inactivated influenza vaccine.

This clonotype was seen once. The chain couples TRBV12-3 or TRBV12-4 to TRBJ2-4; D remains unclear. The CDR3 covers 14 residues. Trimming took off 6 bases at V and 8 bases at J, with 17 bases between the two ends. The CDR3 DNA reads as TGTGCCAGCAGCCTGAACCCGAGGATGGACATTCAGTACTTC. Its translation is CASSLNPRMDIQYF.

The rearrangement uses TRBV12-3 or TRBV12-4 and TRBJ2-2; no firm D call. The CDR3 is made up of 18 amino acids. V dropped 6 bases and J dropped 0 bases, with 20 bases sitting between them. CDR3 protein: CASRFDTFSQTNTGELFF. CDR3 nucleotides: TGTGCCAGCAGATTTGACACTTTTAGCCAGACGAACACCGGGGAGCTGTTTTTT.

The rearrangement links TRBV5-1 to TRBJ2-7; 8 bases agree with TRBD1. The J segment lost 7 bases and the V segment lost 7 bases, leaving 10 bases of the junction unmatched. The germline V gene encodes CDR1 SGHRS and CDR2 YFSETQ. The CDR3 runs to 13 residues. The CDR3 reads CASRRGGTGEQYF. CDR3 coding DNA: TGCGCCAGCCGTCGAGGAGGGACAGGAGAGCAGTACTTC.

The chain uses TRBV7-8 and TRBJ2-6, with D unclear. The CDR3 covers 16 residues. CDR1 SGHVS and CDR2 FQNEAQ come from the germline V gene. Trimming pared 6 bases from V and 1 base from J, leaving 13 bases between. CDR3 sequence reads: CASRYRALSGANVLTF. The CDR3 DNA is TGTGCCAGCAGGTATAGGGCCCTGTCTGGGGCCAACGTCCTGACTTTC.

The CDR3 DNA reads TGTGCCAGCAGACAACTAGCGGGTACAGATACGCAGTATTTT. Its protein is CASRQLAGTDTQYF. The gene calls are TRBV6-1 and TRBJ2-3; 9 nucleotides agree with TRBD2. The CDR3 spans 14 residues. CDR1 and CDR2 from the germline V gene are MNHNS and SASEGT. V shed 6 bases, J shed 3 bases, and the junction held 4 bases outside the gene matches.

J is TRBJ1-5 and V is TRBV5-1; D uncertain. From germline, CDR1 is SGHRS and CDR2 YFSETQ. The CDR3 is made up of 15 amino acids. V lost 3 bases and J lost 2, with 12 bases in between. The DNA for the CDR3 is TGCGCCAGCAGCTCGGACGGAGAGGGCAATCAGCCCCAGCATTTT. Its translation: CASSSDGEGNQPQHF.

V is TRBV20-1 and J is TRBJ1-4; 10 bases agree with TRBD1. This CDR3 contains 13 residues. V lost 6 bases and J lost 8; bases outside the gene matches: 6. The germline gives CDR1 DFQATT, CDR2 SNEGSKA (reference sequence). The CDR3 loop is CSAGGQGNEKLFF. CDR3 nucleotides: TGCAGTGCCGGGGGACAGGGGAACGAAAAACTGTTTTTT.

This chain links TRBV11-2 with TRBJ2-1, with 8 bases fitting TRBD1. V lost 2 bases to trimming and J lost 0 bases; unmatched junction nucleotides: 6. The CDR3 consists of 17 residues. Germline values: CDR1 SGHAT, CDR2 FQNNGV. The CDR3 reads CASSLFTGGSSYNEQFF. Here the CDR3 DNA reads TGTGCCAGCAGCTTATTCACAGGGGGGAGCTCCTACAATGAGCAGTTCTTC.

The chain carries TRBV7-2 and TRBJ2-7, with 8 bases aligning to TRBD1. Trimming took 6 bases from V and 2 from J; bases not matched to a gene: 3. The CDR3 totals 13 residues. Germline CDR1 reads SGHTA; CDR2 reads FQGNSA. This chain's CDR3 is CASRQGGTYEQYF. CDR3 sequence (DNA): TGTGCCAGCAGACAGGGGGGAACCTACGAGCAGTACTTC.

This sequence joins TRBV20-1 and TRBJ2-3, with TRBD2 as a possible D gene (6 bases). Germline V gene lookup returns CDR1 DFQATT and CDR2 SNEGSKA (reference sequence). This CDR3 has 15 residues. Between the trimmed V and J ends, which lost 6 bases and 0 bases, there was a span of 16 bases. The CDR3 bases are TGCAGTGCATCCGCTAGCGAGGTTAGCACAGATACGCAGTATTTT. This sequence encodes CSASASEVSTDTQYF.

The chain is built from TRBV30 and TRBJ1-2; 8 bases align to TRBD1. There are 14 residues in the CDR3. The V gene end was trimmed by 7 bases and the J gene end by 8 bases; junction bases not matched to a gene: 15. CDR1 and CDR2 from the germline V gene are GTSNPN and SVGIG (reference sequence). CDR3 sequence (DNA): TGTGCCTCGAAGATCCCAGGGGGCGAGGGGGGCTACACCTTC. Protein sequence: CASKIPGGEGGYTF. Together with reference TRBV30 and TRBJ1-2, the CDR3 gives the full variable domain: SQTIHQWPATLVQPVGSPLSLECTVEGTSNPNLYWYRQAAGRGLQLLFYSVGIGQISSEVPQNLSASRPQDRQFILSSKKLLLSDSGFYLCASKIPGGEGGYTFGSGTRLTVV.

This clonotype was found a few times. V gene TRBV29-1 combines with J gene TRBJ2-3, with 11 bases aligning to TRBD2. Germline CDR1 reads SQVTM; CDR2 reads ANQGSEA. CDR3 size: 14 residues. The V and J ends lost 2 bases and 8 bases, in that order; junction bases with no gene match: 6. CDR3 coding DNA: TGCAGCGTTGAACCTGTAGCGGGGGGGCCTACGCAGTATTTT. Translation: CSVEPVAGGPTQYF.

The rearrangement joins TRBV4-1 to TRBJ2-7, with 7 bases lining up with TRBD1. Per germline, CDR1 MGHRA and CDR2 YSYEKL. V gave up 0 bases and J gave up 5 bases; unmatched junction bases: 7. The CDR3 is 15 amino acids. CDR3 DNA: TGCGCCAGCAGCCAAGAGTCCAGGGGGAGCGACGAGCAGTACTTC. Translating gives CASSQESRGSDEQYF.

This clonotype was seen repeatedly, ten times or more. The rearrangement links TRBV12-3 or TRBV12-4 to TRBJ2-1; D is perhaps TRBD1 (5 bases). The CDR3 sequence is 13 residues long. V dropped 3 bases and J dropped 10 bases, with 13 bases sitting between them. CDR3 DNA: TGTGCCAGCAGTTTTAGTCAGACAGTAGAGCAGTTCTTC. It translates to CASSFSQTVEQFF.

This clonotype was detected only a few times. The chain has TRBV4-1 and TRBJ1-2; 7 bases match TRBD1. Germline lookup yields CDR1 MGHRA and CDR2 YSYEKL. The CDR3 sequence is 15 residues long. The V gene end was trimmed by 3 bases and the J gene end by 2 bases; junction bases not matched to a gene: 6. CDR3 DNA: TGCGCCAGCAGCCATCCTCAGGGGGGGAACTATGGCTACACCTTC. It codes for CASSHPQGGNYGYTF.

This clonotype came up a few times. This chain uses TRBV18 with TRBJ2-3, with D unclear. The V end lost 3 bases, the J end lost 4 bases, and 5 bases lay between the germline ends. CDR1 and CDR2 (germline): KGHSH, LQKENI. The CDR3 has 12 residues. CDR3 sequence reads: CASSPIADTQYF. CDR3 nucleotides: TGTGCCAGCTCACCTATCGCAGATACGCAGTATTTT.

This clonotype turned up a few times. V gene TRBV10-2 combines with J gene TRBJ2-1; 9 bases agree with TRBD2. There are 15 residues in the CDR3. The V gene's germline CDR1 is WSHSY and CDR2 SAAADI. V was clipped by 8 bases and J by 4 bases; unmatched bases: 9. DNA for the CDR3: TGCGCCAGCGGGGGTCTAGCGGGACCATACAATGAGCAGTTCTTC. This sequence encodes CASGGLAGPYNEQFF.

This clonotype appeared a single time. The chain has TRBV7-8 and TRBJ1-5, with no clear D. The germline CDR1 and CDR2 sequences are SGHVS and FQNEAQ. Trimming took 1 base from V and 6 from J, leaving 13 bases between them. This CDR3 has 15 amino acids. The CDR3 loop is CASSLVARTRQPQHF. As DNA, the CDR3 is TGTGCCAGCAGCTTAGTGGCTAGGACCCGTCAGCCCCAGCATTTT.

The chain recombines TRBV15 with TRBJ2-7, with 9 bases aligning to TRBD2. In germline, CDR1 is LNHNV, CDR2 YYDKDF (reference sequence). The V and J ends lost 6 bases and 2 bases, in that order; junction bases with no gene match: 5. The CDR3 extends over 14 amino acids. DNA for the CDR3: TGTGCCACCAGGCGGCTAGCGGGGACCTACGAGCAGTACTTC. This sequence encodes CATRRLAGTYEQYF.

This clonotype turned up a few times. The chain recombines TRBV11-2 with TRBJ1-6; no clear D. V shed 1 base and J shed 7 bases, with 8 bases lying between them. The CDR3 is 14 residues long. CDR1 SGHAT and CDR2 FQNNGV come from the germline V gene. CDR3 amino acids: CASSLVLLNSPLHF. CDR3 sequence (DNA): TGTGCCAGCAGCTTAGTTTTGTTGAATTCACCCCTCCACTTT.

This clonotype was detected a few times. The chain joins TRBV28 to TRBJ2-1, with a possible D match to TRBD2 (6 bases). The V gene lost 6 bases and the J gene lost 2 bases, with 11 bases spanning the gap. Germline V gene data show CDR1 as MDHEN and CDR2 as SYDVKM. The CDR3 is 14 residues long. CDR3 loop: CASRPTGAYNEQFF. The CDR3 nucleotides are TGTGCCAGCAGGCCAACGGGGGCCTACAATGAGCAGTTCTTC.

For the CDR3, the DNA is TGCAGTGCTGGGGACAGGGGGTATGGATCAGATACGCAGTATTTT. Protein: CSAGDRGYGSDTQYF. This chain links TRBV20-1 with TRBJ2-3; 11 nucleotides line up with TRBD1. Germline V gene lookup returns CDR1 DFQATT and CDR2 SNEGSKA (reference sequence). The ends lost 5 bases at V and 4 bases at J; junction bases unmatched: 8. The CDR3 has 15 amino acids.

In this sample, this clonotype turned up a few times. This chain links TRBV20-1 with TRBJ2-2; 7 nucleotides line up with TRBD2. The CDR3 consists of 15 residues. CDR1 is DFQATT and CDR2 is SNEGSKA in the germline V gene (reference sequence). Trimming at V came to 1 base and at J to 2 bases, leaving 4 bases not matched to a gene. DNA of the CDR3: TGCAGTGCTAGAGTAGCGGGTACAAACACCGGGGAGCTGTTTTTT. This gives the protein CSARVAGTNTGELFF.

The chain links TRBV4-1 to TRBJ2-1, with 12 bases fitting TRBD1. The J segment lost 8 bases and the V segment lost 5 bases, leaving 10 bases of the junction unmatched. The CDR3 runs to 16 residues. Germline lookup yields CDR1 MGHRA and CDR2 YSYEKL. The CDR3 region has the DNA TGCGCCAGCAGCGGAAAGACCGGGACAGGGGGCCATGAGCAGTTCTTC. Translation gives CASSGKTGTGGHEQFF.

V usage is TRBV5-1 and J usage is TRBJ2-3; 7 bases agree with TRBD2. CDR3 length: 16 residues. Germline CDR1 and CDR2: SGHRS and YFSETQ. Trimming at V came to 10 bases and at J to 5 bases, leaving 19 bases not matched to a gene. The CDR3 DNA reads as TGCGCCTCTCACTTGGCGTTAAGCGGGACGGGAGATACGCAGTATTTT. The encoded protein is CASHLALSGTGDTQYF.

Concerning this clonotype itself: A junction boundary mismatches the germline segment, possibly from a read error. The rearrangement joins TRBV7-2 to TRBJ2-3; TRBD2 is a possible D gene (6 bases). Germline CDR1 and CDR2: SGHTA and FQGNSA. This CDR3 is 13 amino acids long. The CDR3 is CASSRTSTETQYF. The CDR3 nucleotides read TGTGCCAGCAGCAGAACTAGCACAGAAACGCAGTATTTT.

This clonotype was recorded a few times. The chain uses TRBV6-2 or TRBV6-3 and TRBJ2-7; D is unclear. Germline V gene sequence: CDR1 MNHEY, CDR2 SVGEGT. This CDR3 has 12 amino acids. V lost 11 bases, J lost 0 bases, and 11 bases lay in between. The CDR3 region has the DNA TGTGCCTCGATGCAGAGCTCCTACGAGCAGTACTTC. This sequence encodes CASMQSSYEQYF.

This chain uses TRBV12-3 or TRBV12-4 with TRBJ2-7; 9 bases are shared with TRBD1. V lost 1 base to trimming and J lost 3 bases; unmatched junction nucleotides: 4. The CDR3 has 15 amino acids. The CDR3 sequence: CASSLVGTGYYEQYF. In DNA, the CDR3 is TGTGCCAGCAGTTTAGTCGGGACAGGGTACTACGAGCAGTACTTC.